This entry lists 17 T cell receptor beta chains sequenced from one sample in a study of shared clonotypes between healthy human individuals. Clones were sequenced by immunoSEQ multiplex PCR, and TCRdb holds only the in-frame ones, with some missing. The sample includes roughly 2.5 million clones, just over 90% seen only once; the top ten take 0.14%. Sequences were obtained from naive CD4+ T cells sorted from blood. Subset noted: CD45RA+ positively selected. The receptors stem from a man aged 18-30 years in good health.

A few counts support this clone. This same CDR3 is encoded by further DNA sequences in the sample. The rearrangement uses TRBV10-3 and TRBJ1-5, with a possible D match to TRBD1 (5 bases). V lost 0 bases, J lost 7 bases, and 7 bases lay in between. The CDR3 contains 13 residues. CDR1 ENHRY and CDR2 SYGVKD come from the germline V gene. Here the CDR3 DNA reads TGTGCCATCAGTGAGTCCGGGGACCAGCCCCAGCATTTT. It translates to CAISESGDQPQHF.

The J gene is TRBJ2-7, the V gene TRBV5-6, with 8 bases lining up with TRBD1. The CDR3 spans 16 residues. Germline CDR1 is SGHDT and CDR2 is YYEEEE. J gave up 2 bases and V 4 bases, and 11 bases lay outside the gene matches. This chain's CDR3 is CASSPLQGAPPYEQYF. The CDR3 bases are TGTGCCAGCAGCCCCCTGCAGGGGGCGCCTCCCTACGAGCAGTACTTC.

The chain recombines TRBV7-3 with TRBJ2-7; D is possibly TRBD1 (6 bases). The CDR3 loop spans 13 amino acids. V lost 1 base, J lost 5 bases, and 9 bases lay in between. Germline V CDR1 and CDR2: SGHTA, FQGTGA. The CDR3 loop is CASSLNRDHEQYF. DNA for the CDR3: TGTGCCAGCAGCTTAAACAGGGACCACGAGCAGTACTTC.

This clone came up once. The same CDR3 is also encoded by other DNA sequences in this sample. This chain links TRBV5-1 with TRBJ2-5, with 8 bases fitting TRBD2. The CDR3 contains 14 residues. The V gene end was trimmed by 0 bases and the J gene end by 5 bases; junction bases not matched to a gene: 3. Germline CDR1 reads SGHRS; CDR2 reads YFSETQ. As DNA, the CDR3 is TGCGCCAGCAGCTTGGGGTCGGGAGGGGAGACCCAGTACTTC. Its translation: CASSLGSGGETQYF.

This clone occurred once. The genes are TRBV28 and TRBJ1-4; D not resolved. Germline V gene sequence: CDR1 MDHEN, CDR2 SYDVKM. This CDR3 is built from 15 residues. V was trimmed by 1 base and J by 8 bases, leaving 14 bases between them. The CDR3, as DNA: TGTGCCAGCAGTTTATTCGTGGGCGCGGGAGAAAAACTGTTTTTT. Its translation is CASSLFVGAGEKLFF. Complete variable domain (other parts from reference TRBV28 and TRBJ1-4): DVKVTQSSRYLVKRTGEKVFLECVQDMDHENMFWYRQDPGLGLRLIYFSYDVKMKEKGDIPEGYSVSREKKERFSLILESASTNQTSMYLCASSLFVGAGEKLFFGSGTQLSVL.

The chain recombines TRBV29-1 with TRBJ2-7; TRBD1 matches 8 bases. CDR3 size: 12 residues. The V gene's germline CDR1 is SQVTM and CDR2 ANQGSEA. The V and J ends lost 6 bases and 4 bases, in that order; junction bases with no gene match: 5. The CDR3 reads CSVLRGPYEQYF. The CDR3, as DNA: TGCAGCGTACTCAGGGGGCCTTACGAGCAGTACTTC.

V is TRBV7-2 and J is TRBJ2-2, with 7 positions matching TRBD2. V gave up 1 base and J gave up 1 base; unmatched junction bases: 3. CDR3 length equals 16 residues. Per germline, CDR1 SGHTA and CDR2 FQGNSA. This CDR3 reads CASSLVGGRNTGELFF. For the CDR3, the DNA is TGTGCCAGCAGCTTAGTCGGGGGGAGGAACACCGGGGAGCTGTTTTTT.

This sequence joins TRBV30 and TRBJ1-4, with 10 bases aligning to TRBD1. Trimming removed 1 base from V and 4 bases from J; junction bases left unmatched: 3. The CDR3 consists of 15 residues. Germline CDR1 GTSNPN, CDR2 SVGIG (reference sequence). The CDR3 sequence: CAWSAGDRGNEKLFF. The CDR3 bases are TGTGCCTGGAGTGCGGGGGACAGGGGTAATGAAAAACTGTTTTTT. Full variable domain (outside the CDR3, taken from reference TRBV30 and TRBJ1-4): SQTIHQWPATLVQPVGSPLSLECTVEGTSNPNLYWYRQAAGRGLQLLFYSVGIGQISSEVPQNLSASRPQDRQFILSSKKLLLSDSGFYLCAWSAGDRGNEKLFFGSGTQLSVL.

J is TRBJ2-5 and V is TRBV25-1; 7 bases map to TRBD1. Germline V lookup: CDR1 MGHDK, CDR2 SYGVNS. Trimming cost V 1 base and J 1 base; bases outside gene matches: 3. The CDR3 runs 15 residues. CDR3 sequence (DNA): TGTGCCAGCAGTGAATCGACAGGGCCCCAAGAGACCCAGTACTTC. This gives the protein CASSESTGPQETQYF.

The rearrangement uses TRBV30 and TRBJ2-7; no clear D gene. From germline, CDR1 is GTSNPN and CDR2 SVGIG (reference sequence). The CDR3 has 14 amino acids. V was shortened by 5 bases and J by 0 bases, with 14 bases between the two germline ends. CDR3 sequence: CAWGRAPGSYEQYF. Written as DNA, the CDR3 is TGTGCCTGGGGCCGGGCACCGGGCTCCTACGAGCAGTACTTC.

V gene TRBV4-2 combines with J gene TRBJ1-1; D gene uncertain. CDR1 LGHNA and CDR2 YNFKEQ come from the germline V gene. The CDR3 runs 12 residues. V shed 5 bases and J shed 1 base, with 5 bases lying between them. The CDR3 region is CASSLWNTEAFF. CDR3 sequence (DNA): TGTGCCAGCAGCTTGTGGAACACTGAAGCTTTCTTT.

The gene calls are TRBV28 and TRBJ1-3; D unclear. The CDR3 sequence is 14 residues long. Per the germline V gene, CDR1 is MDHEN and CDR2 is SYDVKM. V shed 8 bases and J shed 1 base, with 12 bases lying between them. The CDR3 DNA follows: TGTGCCAGCGCCTTGGGCAGTTCTGGAAACACCATATATTTT. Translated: CASALGSSGNTIYF.

As DNA, the CDR3 is TGTGCCAGTAGGGACGACGGGGGAGCCAAAAACATTCAGTACTTC. It translates to CASRDDGGAKNIQYF. The chain combines TRBV19 with TRBJ2-4; tentatively, D is TRBD2 (6 bases). The CDR3 is made up of 15 amino acids. The germline V gene has CDR1 LNHDA and CDR2 SQIVND (reference sequence). Between the trimmed V and J ends, which lost 6 bases and 0 bases, there was a span of 12 bases.

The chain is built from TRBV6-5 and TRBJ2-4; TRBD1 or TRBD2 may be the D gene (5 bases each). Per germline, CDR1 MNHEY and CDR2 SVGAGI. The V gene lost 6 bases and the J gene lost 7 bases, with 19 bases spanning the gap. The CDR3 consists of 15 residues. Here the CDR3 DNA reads TGTGCCAGCAGCACGAGATCGACCGGGACCAACATTCAGTACTTC. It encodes CASSTRSTGTNIQYF.

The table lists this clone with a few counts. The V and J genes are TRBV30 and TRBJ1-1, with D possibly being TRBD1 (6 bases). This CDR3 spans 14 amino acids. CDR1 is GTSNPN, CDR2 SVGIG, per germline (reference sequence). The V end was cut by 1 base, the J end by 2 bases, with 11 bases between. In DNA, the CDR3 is TGTGCCTGGAGTGGGGCAGGGGATAACACTGAAGCTTTCTTT. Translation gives CAWSGAGDNTEAFF.

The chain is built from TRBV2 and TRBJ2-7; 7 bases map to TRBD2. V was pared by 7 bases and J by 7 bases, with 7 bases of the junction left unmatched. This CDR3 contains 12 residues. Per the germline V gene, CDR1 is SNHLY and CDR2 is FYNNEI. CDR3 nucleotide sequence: TGTGCCAGCAAAGAGCGGGACGTAGAGCAGTACTTC. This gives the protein CASKERDVEQYF.

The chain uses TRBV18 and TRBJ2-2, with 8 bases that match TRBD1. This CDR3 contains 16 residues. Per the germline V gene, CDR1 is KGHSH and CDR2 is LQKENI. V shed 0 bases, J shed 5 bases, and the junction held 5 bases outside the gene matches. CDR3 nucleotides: TGTGCCAGCTCACCACCGATGACAGGGGTAACCGGGGAGCTGTTTTTT. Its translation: CASSPPMTGVTGELFF.